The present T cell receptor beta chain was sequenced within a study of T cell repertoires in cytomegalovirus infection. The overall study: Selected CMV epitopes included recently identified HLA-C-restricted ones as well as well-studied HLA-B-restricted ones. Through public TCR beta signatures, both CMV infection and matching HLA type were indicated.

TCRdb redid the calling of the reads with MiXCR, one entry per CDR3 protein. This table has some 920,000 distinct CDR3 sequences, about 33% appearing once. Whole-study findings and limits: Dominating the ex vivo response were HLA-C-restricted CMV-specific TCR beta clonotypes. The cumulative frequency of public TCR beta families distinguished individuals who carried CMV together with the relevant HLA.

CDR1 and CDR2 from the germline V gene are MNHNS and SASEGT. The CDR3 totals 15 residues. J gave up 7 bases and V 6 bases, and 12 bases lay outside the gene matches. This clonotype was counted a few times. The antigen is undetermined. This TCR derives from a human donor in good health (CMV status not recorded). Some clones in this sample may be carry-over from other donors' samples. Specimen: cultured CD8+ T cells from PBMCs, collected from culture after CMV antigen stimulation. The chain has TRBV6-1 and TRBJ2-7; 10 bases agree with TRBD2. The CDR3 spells CASSTSSGGTREQYF. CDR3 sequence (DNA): TGTGCCAGCAGCACCTCTAGCGGGGGAACCAGGGAGCAGTACTTC.